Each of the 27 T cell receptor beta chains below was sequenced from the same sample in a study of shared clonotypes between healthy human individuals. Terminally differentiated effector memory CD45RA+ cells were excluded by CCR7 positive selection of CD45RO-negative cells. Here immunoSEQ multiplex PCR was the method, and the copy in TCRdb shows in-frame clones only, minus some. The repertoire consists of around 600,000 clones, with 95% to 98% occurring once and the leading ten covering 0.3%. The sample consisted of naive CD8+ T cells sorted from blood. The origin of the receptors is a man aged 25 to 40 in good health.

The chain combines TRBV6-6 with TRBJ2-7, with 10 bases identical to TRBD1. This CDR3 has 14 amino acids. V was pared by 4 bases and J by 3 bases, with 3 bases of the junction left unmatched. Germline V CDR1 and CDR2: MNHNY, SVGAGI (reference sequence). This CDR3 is CASSWGQGYYEQYF. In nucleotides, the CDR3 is TGTGCCAGCAGTTGGGGACAGGGGTACTACGAGCAGTACTTC.

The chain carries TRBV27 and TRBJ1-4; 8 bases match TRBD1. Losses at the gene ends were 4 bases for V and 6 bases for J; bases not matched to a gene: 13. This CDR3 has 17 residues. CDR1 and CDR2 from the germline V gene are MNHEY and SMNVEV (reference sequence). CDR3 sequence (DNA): TGTGCCAGCAGTTCGAATCGCCAGGGGGCGCTTGATGAAAAACTGTTTTTT. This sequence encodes CASSSNRQGALDEKLFF. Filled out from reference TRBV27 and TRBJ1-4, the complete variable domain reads EAQVTQNPRYLITVTGKKLTVTCSQNMNHEYMSWYRQDPGLGLRQIYYSMNVEVTDKGDVPEGYKVSRKEKRNFPLILESPSPNQTSLYFCASSSNRQGALDEKLFFGSGTQLSVL.

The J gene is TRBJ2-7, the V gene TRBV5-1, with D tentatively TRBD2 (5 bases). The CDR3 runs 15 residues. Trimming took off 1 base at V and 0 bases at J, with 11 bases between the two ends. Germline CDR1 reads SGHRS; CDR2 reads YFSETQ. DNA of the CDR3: TGCGCCAGCAGCTTGCGAGCGGTTAGCTCCTACGAGCAGTACTTC. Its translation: CASSLRAVSSYEQYF.

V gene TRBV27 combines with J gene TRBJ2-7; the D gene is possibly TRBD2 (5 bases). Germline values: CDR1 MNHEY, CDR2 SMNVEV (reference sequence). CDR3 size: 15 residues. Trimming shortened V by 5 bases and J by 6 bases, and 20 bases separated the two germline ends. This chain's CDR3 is CASSPLSPGSGEQYF. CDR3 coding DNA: TGTGCCAGCAGTCCGTTAAGCCCGGGATCTGGCGAGCAGTACTTC.

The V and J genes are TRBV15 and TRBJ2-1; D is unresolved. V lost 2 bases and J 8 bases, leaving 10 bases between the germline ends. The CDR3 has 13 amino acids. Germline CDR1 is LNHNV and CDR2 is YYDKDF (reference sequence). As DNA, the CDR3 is TGTGCCACCAGCAGACCCCCGGGTGATGAGCAGTTCTTC. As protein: CATSRPPGDEQFF.

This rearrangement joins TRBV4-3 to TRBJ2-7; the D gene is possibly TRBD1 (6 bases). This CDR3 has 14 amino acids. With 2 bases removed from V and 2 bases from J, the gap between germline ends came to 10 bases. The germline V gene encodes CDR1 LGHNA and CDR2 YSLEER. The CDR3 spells CASSQHRTAYEQYF. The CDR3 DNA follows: TGCGCCAGCAGCCAACATCGGACAGCCTACGAGCAGTACTTC.

This CDR3 reads CASSFGGISDTQYF. CDR3 nucleotides: TGTGCCAGCAGTTTTGGGGGAATCTCAGATACGCAGTATTTT. This rearrangement joins TRBV27 to TRBJ2-3; D possibly matches TRBD1 or TRBD2 (5 bases each). The ends were cut back, 3 bases at V and 4 bases at J, with 11 bases in the middle. The CDR3 length is 14 residues. Germline V lookup: CDR1 MNHEY, CDR2 SMNVEV (reference sequence).

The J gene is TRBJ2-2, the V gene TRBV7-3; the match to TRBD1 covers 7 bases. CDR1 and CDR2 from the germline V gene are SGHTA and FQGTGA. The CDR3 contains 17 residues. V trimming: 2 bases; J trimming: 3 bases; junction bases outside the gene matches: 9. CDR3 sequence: CASSLEVGQDDTGELFF. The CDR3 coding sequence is TGTGCCAGCAGCTTAGAGGTCGGACAGGATGACACCGGGGAGCTGTTTTTT.

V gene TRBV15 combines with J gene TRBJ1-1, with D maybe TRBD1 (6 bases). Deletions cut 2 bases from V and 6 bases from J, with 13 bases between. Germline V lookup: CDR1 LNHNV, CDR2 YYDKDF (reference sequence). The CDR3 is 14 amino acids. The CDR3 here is CATSRSGQSPEAFF. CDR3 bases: TGTGCCACCAGCAGATCTGGACAGTCCCCTGAAGCTTTCTTT.

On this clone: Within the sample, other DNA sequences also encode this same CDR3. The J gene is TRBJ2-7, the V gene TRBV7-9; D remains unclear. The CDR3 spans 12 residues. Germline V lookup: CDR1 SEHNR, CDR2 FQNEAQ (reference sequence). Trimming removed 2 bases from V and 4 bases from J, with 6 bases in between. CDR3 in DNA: TGTGCCAGCAGCTTATCCCAGTACGAGCAGTACTTC. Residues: CASSLSQYEQYF.

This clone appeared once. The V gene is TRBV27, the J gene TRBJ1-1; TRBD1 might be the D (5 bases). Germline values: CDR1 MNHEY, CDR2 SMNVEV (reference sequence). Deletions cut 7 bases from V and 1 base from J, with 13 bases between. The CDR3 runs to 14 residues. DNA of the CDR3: TGTGCCAGCACGTCCGGACACCGGAACACTGAAGCTTTCTTT. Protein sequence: CASTSGHRNTEAFF.

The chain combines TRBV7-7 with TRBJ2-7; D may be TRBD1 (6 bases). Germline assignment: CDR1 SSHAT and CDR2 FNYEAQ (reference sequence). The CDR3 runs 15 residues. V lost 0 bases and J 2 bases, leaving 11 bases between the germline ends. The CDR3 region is CASSLALGGAYEQYF. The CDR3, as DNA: TGTGCCAGCAGCTTAGCCTTAGGGGGAGCCTACGAGCAGTACTTC.

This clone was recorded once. The CDR3 DNA follows: TGTGCCTGGGGTTTGAGGGCGAGCACAGATACGCAGTATTTT. This encodes CAWGLRASTDTQYF. The chain has TRBV30 and TRBJ2-3, with D maybe TRBD2 (5 bases). CDR1 and CDR2 from the germline V gene are GTSNPN and SVGIG (reference sequence). V lost 5 bases, J lost 0 bases, and 12 bases lay in between. The CDR3 has 14 residues.

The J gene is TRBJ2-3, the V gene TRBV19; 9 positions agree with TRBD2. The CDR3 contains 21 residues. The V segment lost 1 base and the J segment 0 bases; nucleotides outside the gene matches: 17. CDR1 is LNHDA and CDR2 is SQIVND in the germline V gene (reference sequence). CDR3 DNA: TGTGCCAGTAGTATAGTATTTGGAGCGGGAGGTCCTGATTCTAGCACAGATACGCAGTATTTT. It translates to CASSIVFGAGGPDSSTDTQYF.

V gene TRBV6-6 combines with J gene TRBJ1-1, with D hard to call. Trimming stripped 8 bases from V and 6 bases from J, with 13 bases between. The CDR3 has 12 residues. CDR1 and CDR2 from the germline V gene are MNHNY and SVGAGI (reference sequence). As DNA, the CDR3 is TGTGCCAGCGGAATCGTTTTGTCTGAAGCTTTCTTT. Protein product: CASGIVLSEAFF.

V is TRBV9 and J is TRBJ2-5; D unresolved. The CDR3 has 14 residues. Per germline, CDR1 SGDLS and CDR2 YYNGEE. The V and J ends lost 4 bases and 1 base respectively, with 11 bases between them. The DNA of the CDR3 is TGTGCCAGCAGCACGACTTCCTTCCAAGAGACCCAGTACTTC. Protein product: CASSTTSFQETQYF.

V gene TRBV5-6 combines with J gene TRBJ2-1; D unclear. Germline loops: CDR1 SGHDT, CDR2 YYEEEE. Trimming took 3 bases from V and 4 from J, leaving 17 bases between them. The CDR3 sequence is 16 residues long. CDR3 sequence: CASSWRRSRQYNEQFF. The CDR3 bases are TGTGCCAGCAGCTGGCGCCGATCTCGGCAGTACAATGAGCAGTTCTTC.

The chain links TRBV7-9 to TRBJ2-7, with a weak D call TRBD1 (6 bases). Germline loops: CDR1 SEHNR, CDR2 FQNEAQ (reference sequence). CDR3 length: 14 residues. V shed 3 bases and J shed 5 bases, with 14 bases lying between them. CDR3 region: CASSLTTGMNEQYF. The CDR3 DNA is TGTGCCAGCAGCTTGACCACAGGGATGAACGAGCAGTACTTC.

CDR3 residues: CASSLVEGFSYNEQFF. As DNA, the CDR3 is TGTGCCAGCAGCTTAGTCGAGGGTTTCTCCTACAATGAGCAGTTCTTC. The chain joins TRBV7-2 to TRBJ2-1; tentatively, D is TRBD2 (5 bases). Germline CDR1 and CDR2: SGHTA and FQGNSA. Trimming left V 1 base short and J 0 bases short, with 10 bases between. The CDR3 runs 16 residues.

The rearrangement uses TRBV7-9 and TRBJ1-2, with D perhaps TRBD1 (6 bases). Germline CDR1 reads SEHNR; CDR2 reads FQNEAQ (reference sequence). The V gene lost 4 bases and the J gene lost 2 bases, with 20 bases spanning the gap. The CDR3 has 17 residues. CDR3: CASSSIFGDIANYGYTF. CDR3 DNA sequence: TGTGCCAGCAGCTCGATTTTTGGGGACATTGCGAACTATGGCTACACCTTC.

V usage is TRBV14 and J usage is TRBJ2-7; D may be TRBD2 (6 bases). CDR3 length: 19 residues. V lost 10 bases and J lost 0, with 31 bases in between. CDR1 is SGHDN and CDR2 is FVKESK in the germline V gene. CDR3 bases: TGTGCCACCCCGTGGGACTGTTTCCTACCGAAAAGGAGCTCCTACGAGCAGTACTTC. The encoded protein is CATPWDCFLPKRSSYEQYF.

The CDR3 nucleotides are TGTGCCAGCAGCCGTACCCCAGCGGTAAGGGCGTACTTC. Its protein is CASSRTPAVRAYF. The chain links TRBV11-2 to TRBJ2-7; TRBD2 might be the D (5 bases). CDR3 size: 13 residues. Per the germline V gene, CDR1 is SGHAT and CDR2 is FQNNGV. The V and J ends lost 5 bases and 12 bases respectively, with 20 bases between them.

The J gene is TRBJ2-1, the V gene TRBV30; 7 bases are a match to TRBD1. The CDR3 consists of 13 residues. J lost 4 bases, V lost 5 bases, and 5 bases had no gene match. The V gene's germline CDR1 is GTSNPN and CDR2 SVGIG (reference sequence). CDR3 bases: TGTGCCTGGGCCTGGGACAGTTACAATGAGCAGTTCTTC. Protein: CAWAWDSYNEQFF. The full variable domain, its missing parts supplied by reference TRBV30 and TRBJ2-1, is SQTIHQWPATLVQPVGSPLSLECTVEGTSNPNLYWYRQAAGRGLQLLFYSVGIGQISSEVPQNLSASRPQDRQFILSSKKLLLSDSGFYLCAWAWDSYNEQFFGPGTRLTVL.

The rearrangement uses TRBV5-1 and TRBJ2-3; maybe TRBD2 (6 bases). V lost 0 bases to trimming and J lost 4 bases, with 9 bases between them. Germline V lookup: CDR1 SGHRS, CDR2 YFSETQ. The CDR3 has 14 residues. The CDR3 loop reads CASSLGSGADTQYF. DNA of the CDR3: TGCGCCAGCAGCTTGGGCTCGGGGGCAGATACGCAGTATTTT.

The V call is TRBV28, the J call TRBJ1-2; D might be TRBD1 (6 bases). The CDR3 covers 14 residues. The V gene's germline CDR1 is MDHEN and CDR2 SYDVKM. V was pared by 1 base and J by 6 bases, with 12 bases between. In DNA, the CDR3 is TGTGCCAGCAGTTTATACAGGGCTGTACATGGCTACACCTTC. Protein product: CASSLYRAVHGYTF.

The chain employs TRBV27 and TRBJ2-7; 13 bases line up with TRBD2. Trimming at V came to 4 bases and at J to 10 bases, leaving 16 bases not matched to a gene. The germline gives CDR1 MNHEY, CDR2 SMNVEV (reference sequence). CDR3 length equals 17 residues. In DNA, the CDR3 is TGTGCCAGCAGTTCAAACACACTAGCGGGAGGGGGTTTAGTACAGTACTTC. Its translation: CASSSNTLAGGGLVQYF.

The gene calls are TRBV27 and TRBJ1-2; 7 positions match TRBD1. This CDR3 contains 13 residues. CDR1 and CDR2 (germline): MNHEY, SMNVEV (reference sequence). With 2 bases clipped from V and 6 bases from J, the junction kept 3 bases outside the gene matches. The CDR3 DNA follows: TGTGCCAGCAGTTTAGCGACAGGGAATGGCTACACCTTC. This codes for CASSLATGNGYTF.